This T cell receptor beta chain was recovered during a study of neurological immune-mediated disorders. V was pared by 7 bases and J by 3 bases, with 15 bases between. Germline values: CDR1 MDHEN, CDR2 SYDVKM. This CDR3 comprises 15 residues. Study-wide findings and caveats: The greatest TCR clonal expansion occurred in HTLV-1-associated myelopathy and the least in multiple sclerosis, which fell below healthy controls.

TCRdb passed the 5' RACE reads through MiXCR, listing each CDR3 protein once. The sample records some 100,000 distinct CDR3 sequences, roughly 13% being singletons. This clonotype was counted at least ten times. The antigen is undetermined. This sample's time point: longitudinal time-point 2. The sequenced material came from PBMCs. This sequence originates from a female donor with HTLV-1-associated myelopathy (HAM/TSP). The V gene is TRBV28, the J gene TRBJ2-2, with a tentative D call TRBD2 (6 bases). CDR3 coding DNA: TGTGCCAGCACGGGAGACCAGCGACACACCGGGGAGCTGTTTTTT. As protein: CASTGDQRHTGELFF.